These T cell receptor beta chains were read from a single sample in a study of cytomegalovirus exposure and HLA in healthy donors. Assay used: immunoSEQ multiplex PCR; TCRdb lists only in-frame clones, some missing. Among some 140,000 clones, about four fifths were seen once, and the ten largest hold 1% to 1.5%. Material for sequencing was PBMCs. These receptors were obtained from a male donor in good health and CMV-seropositive. Both conserved end residues are part of each CDR3. A D gene is named only where the DNA matches it firmly. Rows give clone size only sometimes, using once, few, many, or a class for an expanded clone.

d_gene: TRBD1; abundance: NA; j_gene: TRBJ2-5; len: 15; v_gene: TRBV5-6; CDR3nt: TGTGCCAGCAGCTGGGGGACAGGGGGCTTAGAGACCCAGTACTTC; CDR3aa: CASSWGTGGLETQYF
d_gene: NA; abundance: NA; j_gene: TRBJ1-1; len: 12; v_gene: TRBV5-4; CDR3nt: TGTGCCAGCAGCTTGGGCGACTCTGAAGCTTTCTTT; CDR3aa: CASSLGDSEAFF
d_gene: NA; abundance: NA; j_gene: TRBJ1-3; len: 16; v_gene: TRBV11-2; CDR3nt: TGTGCCAGCAGCAATAGTAAAGTACTCTCTGGAAACACCATATATTTT; CDR3aa: CASSNSKVLSGNTIYF
d_gene: NA; abundance: NA; j_gene: TRBJ2-7; len: 11; v_gene: TRBV6-6; CDR3nt: TGTGCCAGCAGGACTTCCTACGAGCAGTACTTC; CDR3aa: CASRTSYEQYF
d_gene: TRBD1; abundance: NA; j_gene: TRBJ1-5; len: 16; v_gene: TRBV18; CDR3nt: TGTGCCAGCTCACCGACGGGACAGGGTTTTCATCAGCCCCAGCATTTT; CDR3aa: CASSPTGQGFHQPQHF
d_gene: NA; abundance: NA; j_gene: TRBJ1-1; len: 18; v_gene: TRBV9; CDR3nt: TGTGCCAGCAGCGGACACAGGGAAAGAGTTTATGGGAACACTGAAGCTTTCTTT; CDR3aa: CASSGHRERVYGNTEAFF
d_gene: TRBD2; abundance: few; j_gene: TRBJ2-7; len: 15; v_gene: TRBV6-5; CDR3nt: TGTGCCAGCAGTTACTCGGGGGGGGGAACCTACGAGCAGTACTTC; CDR3aa: CASSYSGGGTYEQYF
d_gene: NA; abundance: once; j_gene: TRBJ1-3; len: 15; v_gene: TRBV7-2; CDR3nt: TGTGCCAGCAGCTTAAGAATTAGTTCTGGAAACACCATATATTTT; CDR3aa: CASSLRISSGNTIYF
d_gene: NA; abundance: NA; j_gene: TRBJ1-1; len: 14; v_gene: TRBV19; CDR3nt: TGTGCCAGTAGACACAGATGGGGAGATACTGAAGCTTTCTTT; CDR3aa: CASRHRWGDTEAFF
d_gene: NA; abundance: NA; j_gene: TRBJ1-1; len: 16; v_gene: TRBV15; CDR3nt: TGTGCCACCAGCAGAGATCCGGGAGGGGGGGGCACTGAAGCTTTCTTT; CDR3aa: CATSRDPGGGGTEAFF
d_gene: TRBD1; abundance: NA; j_gene: TRBJ2-2; len: 15; v_gene: TRBV2; CDR3nt: TGTGCCAGCAGTAGGCGACAGGGCAGCACCGGGGAGCTGTTTTTT; CDR3aa: CASSRRQGSTGELFF
d_gene: TRBD2; abundance: NA; j_gene: TRBJ2-3; len: 13; v_gene: TRBV27; CDR3nt: TGTGCCAGCAGAAGCGGGAGTACAGATACGCAGTATTTT; CDR3aa: CASRSGSTDTQYF
d_gene: NA; abundance: once; j_gene: TRBJ1-1; len: 13; v_gene: TRBV25-1; CDR3nt: TGTGCCAGCAGTGCCGGAGAGCTGGTTGAAGCTTTCTTT; CDR3aa: CASSAGELVEAFF
d_gene: TRBD2; abundance: once; j_gene: TRBJ2-1; len: 15; v_gene: TRBV7-2; CDR3nt: TGTGCCAGCAGCTTAAGGGCTAGCGGGGCTGATGAGCAGTTCTTC; CDR3aa: CASSLRASGADEQFF
d_gene: NA; abundance: NA; j_gene: TRBJ2-7; len: 14; v_gene: TRBV6-5; CDR3nt: TGTGCCAGCAGTTACGGGGCACCCTCGGACGAGCAGTACTTC; CDR3aa: CASSYGAPSDEQYF
d_gene: TRBD1; abundance: NA; j_gene: TRBJ1-5; len: 16; v_gene: TRBV7-2; CDR3nt: TGTGCCAGCAGCTTAGAGTCCGGCAGGGGGCTTCAGCCCCAGCATTTT; CDR3aa: CASSLESGRGLQPQHF